Each of the 12 T cell receptor beta chains below was sequenced from the same sample in a study of T cells after posttransplantation cyclophosphamide. Sequencing used immunoSEQ multiplex PCR; TCRdb keeps in-frame clones, though not all of them. The record shows over 25,000 clones for this sample, with no singletons present. Sequenced sample: PBMCs. Receptor source: a man in his forties or fifties in good health, CMV-negative, and a related stem cell transplant donor.

The sample holds many counts of this clone. The chain combines TRBV6-1 with TRBJ1-2; tentative D call: TRBD1 (5 bases). This CDR3 has 13 amino acids. V was shortened by 1 base and J by 4 bases, with 7 bases between the two germline ends. Per germline, CDR1 MNHNS and CDR2 SASEGT. CDR3 coding DNA: TGTGCCAGCAGTGAAGAGGGGCCCTATGGCTACACCTTC. This codes for CASSEEGPYGYTF.

This clone was detected many times. Other DNA sequences within the sample encode an identical CDR3. V gene TRBV7-9 combines with J gene TRBJ2-1; TRBD2 matches 12 bases. This CDR3 contains 16 residues. Germline CDR1 and CDR2: SEHNR and FQNEAQ (reference sequence). J was trimmed by 2 bases and V by 3 bases; bases with no gene match: 2. The CDR3 coding sequence is TGTGCCAGCAGCTTGGGACTAGCGGGCACCTACAATGAGCAGTTCTTC. Encoded protein: CASSLGLAGTYNEQFF.

This clone was seen repeatedly, ten times or more. This CDR3 reads CASSSPGTGSYEQYF. The DNA of the CDR3 is TGTGCCAGCAGCTCCCCCGGGACAGGCTCCTACGAGCAGTACTTC. V gene TRBV7-8 combines with J gene TRBJ2-7, with 8 bases identical to TRBD1. With 4 bases clipped from V and 0 bases from J, the junction kept 5 bases outside the gene matches. Germline V gene sequence: CDR1 SGHVS, CDR2 FQNEAQ. The CDR3 is 15 residues long.

The table lists this clone with many counts. The chain is built from TRBV27 and TRBJ1-5; perhaps TRBD1 as D (5 bases). The CDR3 extends over 16 amino acids. Between the trimmed V and J ends, which lost 1 base and 5 bases, there was a span of 15 bases. From germline, CDR1 is MNHEY and CDR2 SMNVEV (reference sequence). The CDR3 nucleotides read TGTGCCAGCAGTTTATTCGGCCAACGGGGGGATCAGCCCCAGCATTTT. Its protein product is CASSLFGQRGDQPQHF.

The chain has TRBV30 and TRBJ1-6; TRBD1 matches 7 bases. The junction had 9 bases not matched to a gene; V was cut back by 3 bases and J by 7 bases. The CDR3 sequence is 15 residues long. Germline V lookup: CDR1 GTSNPN, CDR2 SVGIG (reference sequence). CDR3 sequence reads: CAWRTDRVKNSPLHF. The CDR3 DNA sequence: TGTGCCTGGAGGACAGACAGGGTGAAGAATTCACCCCTCCACTTT.

This clone has a count of ten or more. The rearrangement links TRBV7-2 to TRBJ1-5; D is uncertain. Germline CDR1 SGHTA, CDR2 FQGNSA. This CDR3 has 15 residues. V was cut by 4 bases and J by 6 bases, with 16 bases left in between. CDR3 loop: CASSSSLGLGQPQHF. The DNA for the CDR3 is TGTGCCAGCAGCTCCTCTCTCGGGTTGGGTCAGCCCCAGCATTTT.

This clone was detected ten times or more. The V call is TRBV6-6, the J call TRBJ1-4; 10 nucleotides match TRBD1. The CDR3 covers 14 residues. Germline loops: CDR1 MNHNY, CDR2 SVGAGI (reference sequence). V was clipped by 5 bases and J by 8 bases; unmatched bases: 5. The CDR3 region is CASSPGTGAEKLFF. The CDR3 coding sequence is TGTGCCAGCAGTCCCGGGACAGGGGCGGAAAAACTGTTTTTT.

This clone was counted at least ten times. This rearrangement joins TRBV18 to TRBJ1-6, with 8 bases lining up with TRBD1. V shed 0 bases, J shed 5 bases, and the junction held 0 bases outside the gene matches. CDR3 length: 15 amino acids. CDR1 KGHSH and CDR2 LQKENI come from the germline V gene. In DNA form, the CDR3 reads TGTGCCAGCTCACCACCGGGACAGGATAATTCACCCCTCCACTTT. This codes for CASSPPGQDNSPLHF.

This clone was counted many times. The chain joins TRBV5-6 to TRBJ1-2; 8 bases map to TRBD1. With V trimmed by 4 bases and J by 1 base, 9 bases remained unmatched. Germline V gene lookup returns CDR1 SGHDT and CDR2 YYEEEE. This CDR3 comprises 16 residues. CDR3 residues: CASSRSGQGGNYGYTF. The DNA for the CDR3 is TGTGCCAGCAGCAGATCTGGACAGGGTGGTAACTATGGCTACACCTTC.

This clone appeared many times. The rearrangement uses TRBV7-9 and TRBJ2-3; D unclear. Trimming removed 5 bases from V and 2 bases from J, with 5 bases in between. The V gene's germline CDR1 is SEHNR and CDR2 FQNEAQ (reference sequence). CDR3 length equals 12 residues. DNA for the CDR3: TGTGCCAGCAGCCATTTCACAGATACGCAGTATTTT. This gives the protein CASSHFTDTQYF.

Only a few counts were recorded for this clone. The chain recombines TRBV29-1 with TRBJ2-5; D ambiguous. The J call is uncertain, as TRBJ2-7 better fits the DNA end. The CDR3 is made up of 11 amino acids. Germline V gene sequence: CDR1 SQVTM, CDR2 ANQGSEA. The CDR3 sequence is CSVAVTYEQYF. CDR3 DNA sequence: TGCAGCGTTGCTGTTACCTACGAGCAGTACTTC.

This clone has a count of ten or more. The rearrangement links TRBV5-4 to TRBJ2-7; a weak D match, TRBD1 (6 bases). The V gene lost 2 bases and the J gene lost 2 bases, with 14 bases spanning the gap. This CDR3 is 15 amino acids long. Germline V gives CDR1 SGHNT, CDR2 YYREEE (reference sequence). The CDR3 nucleotides read TGTGCCAGCAGCTTAAGTGGGGGCGCCGCCTACGAGCAGTACTTC. Translation: CASSLSGGAAYEQYF.